The 2 T cell receptor beta chains presented below share a single source sample, sequenced in a study of T-cell reconstitution after alpha-beta-depleted transplantation in children. Preparation of the TCRbeta library was carried out with unique molecular identifiers. TCRdb re-called the PCR reads with MiXCR, one entry per CDR3 protein. The repertoire holds 500,000 to 650,000 distinct CDR3 sequences, with about 10% as singletons. This specimen was PBMCs, mostly from graft donor cells, taken 180 days after TCRalphabeta/CD19-depleted stem cell transplant. The source is a female patient aged 2 to 10 who had a stem cell transplant for aplastic anemia, so the T cells may come from the graft donor.

Ten or more counts support this clonotype. The CDR3 loop reads CASSLYTGELFF. The DNA of the CDR3 is TGTGCCAGCAGCTTGTACACCGGGGAGCTGTTTTTT. J is TRBJ2-2 and V is TRBV5-5; unclear D gene. The CDR3 has 12 residues. V lost 1 base and J lost 3, with 1 base in between. Germline V CDR1 and CDR2: SGHKS, YYEKEE (reference sequence).

This chain joins TRBV27 and TRBJ1-5; D remains unclear. Trimming removed 4 bases at V and 10 bases at J, with 14 bases between. The CDR3 sequence is 13 residues long. Germline CDR1 MNHEY, CDR2 SMNVEV (reference sequence). CDR3 sequence reads: CASSSPTGNPQHF. The CDR3 DNA follows: TGTGCCAGCAGTTCCCCGACGGGAAACCCCCAGCATTTT.